This passage covers 15 T cell receptor beta chains from one sample sequenced in a study of molecular identifiers for immune sequencing clone quantification. One entry per CDR3 protein, called by TCRdb with MiXCR from the PCR reads. The data contain about half a million distinct CDR3 sequences, roughly 25% of them singletons. The sample comprised naive CD8+ T cells from blood, with Jurkat cell RNA spiked in. Specified subset: FACS-sorted CD8+CD4-CCR7+CD45RA+ naive T cells. These receptors all stem from a human donor in good health. Some libraries in this study had Jurkat cell RNA spiked in.

About this clonotype itself: Given a much more abundant clone one base away, this may be a read error. This chain joins TRBV20-1 and TRBJ2-3; D not resolved. The germline CDR1 and CDR2 sequences are DFQATT and SNEGSKA (reference sequence). Deletions cut 1 base from V and 5 bases from J, with 13 bases between. The CDR3 is made up of 14 amino acids. The CDR3 DNA is TGCAGTGCTAGAGGTTTGGAAGGGTTAGATACGCAGTATTTT. Translation: CSARGLEGLDTQYF.

In this sample, this clonotype turned up many times. This chain uses TRBV12-3 or TRBV12-4 with TRBJ2-7; 8 bases fit TRBD1. This CDR3 has 13 amino acids. V was clipped by 7 bases and J by 5 bases; unmatched bases: 7. CDR3 nucleotide sequence: TGTGCCAGCACCACCGACAGGGGAGACGAGCAGTACTTC. It encodes CASTTDRGDEQYF.

About this clonotype itself: A single base separates this from a much larger clone, so it may be a read error. J is TRBJ2-3 and V is TRBV6-1; tentative D call: TRBD1 (7 bases). There are 17 residues in the CDR3. From germline, CDR1 is MNHNS and CDR2 SASEGT. In nucleotides, the CDR3 is TGTGCCAGCAGTGAAATTCTCTCGACAGGGAGGACAGCTACGCAGTATTTT. Its translation: CASSEILSTGRTATQYF.

The chain is built from TRBV6-2 or TRBV6-3 and TRBJ2-2; TRBD1 is a possible D gene (6 bases). Trimming removed 6 bases at V and 6 bases at J, with 11 bases between. Germline lookup yields CDR1 MNHEY and CDR2 SVGEGT. CDR3 size: 13 residues. In nucleotides, the CDR3 is TGTGCCAGCAGCCAAGGGGGACCCGGGGAGCTGTTTTTT. It specifies CASSQGGPGELFF.

This clonotype was recorded at least ten times. The V gene is TRBV7-9, the J gene TRBJ2-4, with D possibly matching TRBD1 (5 bases). This CDR3 is built from 15 residues. CDR1 SEHNR and CDR2 FQNEAQ come from the germline V gene (reference sequence). V was pared by 0 bases and J by 8 bases, with 14 bases between. CDR3 in amino acids: CASSLAWGPEDIQYF. The CDR3 nucleotides are TGTGCCAGCAGCTTAGCATGGGGCCCTGAGGACATTCAGTACTTC.

This clonotype has a handful of counts. J is TRBJ2-5 and V is TRBV5-6, with D uncertain. Trimming removed 1 base at V and 2 bases at J, with 12 bases between. Germline V gene sequence: CDR1 SGHDT, CDR2 YYEEEE. This CDR3 region has 15 residues. The CDR3 here is CASSLIRALQETQYF. In nucleotides, the CDR3 is TGTGCCAGCAGCTTGATAAGGGCCCTACAAGAGACCCAGTACTTC.

This clonotype was recorded many times. The V gene is TRBV20-1, the J gene TRBJ2-2; D is undetermined. Trimming shortened V by 3 bases and J by 3 bases, and 14 bases separated the two germline ends. This CDR3 comprises 15 residues. Germline loops: CDR1 DFQATT, CDR2 SNEGSKA (reference sequence). CDR3 DNA: TGCAGTGCTAGGGCCGCCGATATAGACACCGGGGAGCTGTTTTTT. Residues: CSARAADIDTGELFF.

This clonotype was seen at least ten times. The chain recombines TRBV30 with TRBJ2-3, with TRBD2 identical over 13 bases. Germline V gene sequence: CDR1 GTSNPN, CDR2 SVGIG (reference sequence). Trimming removed 4 bases from V and 1 base from J; junction bases left unmatched: 8. This CDR3 is built from 17 residues. CDR3 DNA: TGTGCCTGGACCCTCCTCGGACTAGCGGGGGGCACAGATACGCAGTATTTT. This codes for CAWTLLGLAGGTDTQYF.

This clonotype showed up just a few times. The chain carries TRBV15 and TRBJ1-3; the D is unclear. Trimming took off 5 bases at V and 0 bases at J, with 11 bases between the two ends. The CDR3 length is 15 residues. Germline CDR1 is LNHNV and CDR2 is YYDKDF (reference sequence). The DNA of the CDR3 is TGTGCCACCAGCGCGGACGTAAACTCTGGAAACACCATATATTTT. Translated, it gives CATSADVNSGNTIYF.

This chain joins TRBV20-1 and TRBJ1-5, with D tentatively TRBD1 (5 bases). The CDR3 loop spans 15 amino acids. Trimming removed 6 bases from V and 2 bases from J, with 17 bases in between. The germline CDR1 and CDR2 sequences are DFQATT and SNEGSKA (reference sequence). CDR3: CSATVGYDGNQPQHF. The CDR3 coding sequence is TGCAGTGCGACAGTCGGGTACGATGGCAATCAGCCCCAGCATTTT.

This clonotype was detected ten times or more. The V gene is TRBV13, the J gene TRBJ2-5; tentatively, D is TRBD1 (6 bases). The germline V gene has CDR1 PRHDT and CDR2 FYEKMQ (reference sequence). The CDR3 extends over 12 amino acids. V dropped 6 bases and J dropped 2 bases, with 7 bases sitting between them. CDR3 nucleotide sequence: TGTGCCAGCAGTCAGGGGCAAGAGACCCAGTACTTC. It codes for CASSQGQETQYF.

This clonotype has only a few counts. The chain has TRBV2 and TRBJ1-1, with 8 nucleotides matching TRBD1. Trimming cost V 2 bases and J 0 bases; bases outside gene matches: 5. This CDR3 comprises 16 residues. Germline lookup yields CDR1 SNHLY and CDR2 FYNNEI. CDR3 in amino acids: CASSELGQAMNTEAFF. DNA of the CDR3: TGTGCCAGCAGTGAATTGGGACAGGCAATGAACACTGAAGCTTTCTTT.

The sample holds many counts of this clonotype. The chain employs TRBV5-8 and TRBJ1-1; the D is unclear. CDR1 SGHTS and CDR2 YDEGEE come from the germline V gene. The ends were cut back, 2 bases at V and 3 bases at J, with 11 bases in the middle. CDR3 size: 14 residues. CDR3 DNA sequence: TGTGCCAGCAGCTTTCTGGGGATCGACACTGAAGCTTTCTTT. This gives the protein CASSFLGIDTEAFF.

DNA for the CDR3: TGTGCCAGCAGTTCCTACAGGGGGAACTATGGCTACACCTTC. It translates to CASSSYRGNYGYTF. The rearrangement uses TRBV28 and TRBJ1-2, with 8 nucleotides matching TRBD1. This CDR3 contains 14 residues. Germline CDR1 and CDR2: MDHEN and SYDVKM. Germline trimming cut 4 bases from V and 2 bases from J; bases unmatched to any gene: 3.

V gene TRBV20-1 combines with J gene TRBJ2-7; D is possibly TRBD1 (6 bases). This CDR3 is built from 14 residues. Germline values: CDR1 DFQATT, CDR2 SNEGSKA (reference sequence). Trimming removed 0 bases from V and 3 bases from J, with 12 bases in between. CDR3 loop: CSARDVGRGYEQYF. CDR3 nucleotides: TGCAGTGCTAGAGATGTGGGCAGGGGCTACGAGCAGTACTTC.